This T cell receptor beta chain was captured in a study of spatial heterogeneity in lung cancer. About the study: Detection of beta-chain sequences consistently exceeded that of alpha-chain sequences. An average of more than ten raw reads was observed per unique TCR and UMI combination.

TCRdb used MiXCR to reprocess the 5' RACE reads, holding one entry per CDR3 protein. This table has roughly 48,000 distinct CDR3 sequences, roughly 5% appearing once. Time point noted: sample taken at primary tumor resection. Whole RNA was taken from tumor, nontumor lung or frozen PBMC; it was then sequenced unsorted. The germline gives CDR1 SGHDN, CDR2 FVKESK. Deletions cut 3 bases from V and 4 bases from J, with 4 bases between. The CDR3 runs to 13 residues. This clonotype was counted many times. This chain connects TRBV14 to TRBJ2-6; no reliable D call. Source: PBMCs, taken at surgery. This TCR came from a male donor with early-stage non-small cell lung cancer. The CDR3 nucleotides are TGTGCCAGCAGCCAGGCCGGGGCCAACGTCCTGACTTTC. It codes for CASSQAGANVLTF.